The entry below describes one TCR beta chain. The target antigen is unknown. This sample is drawn from a study of response to subunit inactivated influenza vaccine. Study findings and constraints: Authors suggested few new T cells are recruited by each seasonal influenza vaccination.

CDR1 LNHDA and CDR2 SQIVND come from the germline V gene (reference sequence). CDR3 length: 16 residues. The V segment lost 5 bases and the J segment 4 bases; nucleotides outside the gene matches: 12. TCRdb independently ran MiXCR on the RT-PCR reads; one entry per CDR3 protein. The repertoire consists of a few hundred thousand distinct CDR3 sequences, with around a fifth occurring once and the leading ten covering 9.5% to 13%. J is TRBJ1-2 and V is TRBV19; 8 bases align to TRBD1. Sequenced material: PBMCs from blood, taken about 19 months after vaccination. This receptor was identified in a man in his fifties or sixties who received an inactivated influenza vaccine. The CDR3: CASSGPDRVRAYGYTF. The DNA for the CDR3 is TGTGCCAGTAGTGGTCCGGACAGGGTGCGTGCCTATGGCTACACCTTC.